Below are 13 T cell receptor beta chains sequenced from a single sample in a study of cytomegalovirus exposure and HLA in healthy donors. Vbeta (60) and Jbeta (13) primers were used in the PCR. The assay was immunoSEQ multiplex PCR, and TCRdb's table has in-frame clones only and misses some. The sample contains 180,000 or so clones, around 75% of which appear only once. The sequenced sample was PBMCs. The receptor source for this set is a male donor in good health and CMV-seronegative.

The rearrangement links TRBV7-2 to TRBJ2-1; TRBD1 matches at 7 bases. The CDR3 length is 14 residues. Trimming cost V 3 bases and J 4 bases; bases outside gene matches: 3. From germline, CDR1 is SGHTA and CDR2 FQGNSA. In DNA, the CDR3 is TGTGCCAGCAGCTTGGTACAGGGGTACAATGAGCAGTTCTTC. Protein sequence: CASSLVQGYNEQFF.

This chain links TRBV11-2 with TRBJ1-1; 7 bases map to TRBD1. With 1 base clipped from V and 1 base from J, the junction kept 3 bases outside the gene matches. This CDR3 is 15 amino acids long. Per the germline V gene, CDR1 is SGHAT and CDR2 is FQNNGV. The CDR3 nucleotides are TGTGCCAGCAGCTTAGTACACAGGGGGAACACTGAAGCTTTCTTT. Its protein product is CASSLVHRGNTEAFF.

This chain joins TRBV2 and TRBJ1-5; 8 nucleotides agree with TRBD1. Germline-derived CDR1 and CDR2 are SNHLY and FYNNEI. The junction had 3 bases not matched to a gene; V was cut back by 6 bases and J by 2 bases. This CDR3 has 14 residues. CDR3 in amino acids: CASRQGARNQPQHF. In DNA, the CDR3 is TGTGCCAGCAGGCAGGGGGCGCGCAATCAGCCCCAGCATTTT.

The rearrangement uses TRBV7-2 and TRBJ2-3, with 10 bases that match TRBD2. This CDR3 is built from 15 residues. The germline gives CDR1 SGHTA, CDR2 FQGNSA. J gave up 5 bases and V 5 bases, and 7 bases lay outside the gene matches. CDR3 DNA: TGTGCCAGCAGCATAGTAGCGGGGGGTGGAGATACGCAGTATTTT. Its translation is CASSIVAGGGDTQYF.

This chain connects TRBV15 to TRBJ2-5; weak D call: TRBD2 (6 bases). The CDR3 length is 16 residues. V was clipped by 5 bases and J by 3 bases, with 19 bases between them. Germline values: CDR1 LNHNV, CDR2 YYDKDF (reference sequence). For the CDR3, the DNA is TGTGCCACCAGCTTCCTTCCCGGGACTCTAAAAGAGACCCAGTACTTC. Translation: CATSFLPGTLKETQYF.

This clone was detected only once. This sequence joins TRBV4-2 and TRBJ2-7, with 7 bases lining up with TRBD1. This CDR3 has 13 residues. Germline values: CDR1 LGHNA, CDR2 YNFKEQ. V gave up 6 bases and J gave up 7 bases; unmatched junction bases: 9. The CDR3: CASSITGVGEQYF. The CDR3 DNA follows: TGTGCCAGCAGTATTACAGGGGTTGGAGAGCAGTACTTC.

The sample holds a few counts of this clone. The chain carries TRBV6-5 and TRBJ1-3; D uncertain. Germline V gene sequence: CDR1 MNHEY, CDR2 SVGAGI. The CDR3 sequence is 16 residues long. V was clipped by 1 base and J by 0 bases, with 10 bases between them. CDR3 DNA sequence: TGTGCCAGCAGTTACTTAGGCGGTTACTCTGGAAACACCATATATTTT. It encodes CASSYLGGYSGNTIYF.

This clone was observed once. The gene calls are TRBV4-1 and TRBJ1-6; D unresolved. This CDR3 has 14 residues. With 1 base removed from V and 4 bases from J, the gap between germline ends came to 5 bases. Germline-derived CDR1 and CDR2 are MGHRA and YSYEKL. CDR3 sequence (DNA): TGCGCCAGCAGCCAAGTCCATTATAATTCACCCCTCCACTTT. Its protein product is CASSQVHYNSPLHF.

This rearrangement joins TRBV15 to TRBJ2-1; the D gene is possibly TRBD1 (6 bases). Deletions cut 3 bases from V and 7 bases from J, with 13 bases between. CDR3 length: 14 residues. Germline V CDR1 and CDR2: LNHNV, YYDKDF (reference sequence). CDR3 in DNA: TGTGCCACCAGCAGCCTACGGGACAAAAATGAGCAGTTCTTC. Encoded protein: CATSSLRDKNEQFF. The full variable domain, completed using reference TRBV15 and TRBJ2-1, is DAMVIQNPRYQVTQFGKPVTLSCSQTLNHNVMYWYQQKSSQAPKLLFHYYDKDFNNEADTPDNFQSRRPNTSFCFLDIRSPGLGDTAMYLCATSSLRDKNEQFFGPGTRLTVL.

The chain combines TRBV28 with TRBJ1-2; D may be TRBD1 (6 bases). With 0 bases removed from V and 8 bases from J, the gap between germline ends came to 13 bases. The germline V gene has CDR1 MDHEN and CDR2 SYDVKM. The CDR3 sequence is 14 residues long. CDR3 DNA sequence: TGTGCCAGCAGTTTATGGAACAGGGTAGGGGGCTACACCTTC. It is translated as CASSLWNRVGGYTF.

This clone was detected a few times. The J gene is TRBJ2-3, the V gene TRBV6-6, with D uncertain. CDR1 and CDR2 (germline): MNHNY, SVGAGI (reference sequence). CDR3 size: 13 residues. V lost 0 bases and J lost 3, with 4 bases in between. The CDR3 here is CASSYSETDTQYF. Here the CDR3 DNA reads TGTGCCAGCAGTTACTCAGAGACAGATACGCAGTATTTT.

V is TRBV30 and J is TRBJ1-6, with unresolved D. Germline CDR1 reads GTSNPN; CDR2 reads SVGIG (reference sequence). V shed 5 bases and J shed 1 base, with 9 bases lying between them. The CDR3 sequence is 14 residues long. The CDR3 DNA sequence: TGTGCCTGGGACTTTGGATCCTATAATTCACCCCTCCACTTT. Translating gives CAWDFGSYNSPLHF.

The chain has TRBV5-1 and TRBJ2-5; no reliable D call. The V gene lost 5 bases and the J gene lost 5 bases, with 10 bases spanning the gap. The CDR3 is 12 amino acids. Germline CDR1 and CDR2: SGHRS and YFSETQ. CDR3 residues: CASSNLGETQYF. The CDR3 DNA sequence: TGCGCCAGCAGTAATCTCGGTGAGACCCAGTACTTC.